The present T cell receptor (beta chain) was sequenced within a study of post-analysis software for immune sequencing data. At the level of the study: Relapsing-remitting, secondary progressive and progressive-relapsing multiple sclerosis courses were included. Study results and limitations: TRBV segments more frequent in patients than in controls numbered roughly 5 and included TRBV5-6, TRBV5-1 and TRBV20-1. Compared with controls, patients showed significantly lower normalized Chao1 diversity. Pronounced co-clustering by F measure was evident among identically batched samples.

Tagging with unique molecular identifiers was a feature of the TCR beta cDNA libraries. TCRdb re-called the PCR reads with MiXCR, one entry per CDR3 protein. The sample consists of some 160,000 distinct CDR3 sequences, around 36% of them appearing once. The CDR3 is made up of 14 amino acids. CDR1 is SSHAT and CDR2 is FNYEAQ in the germline V gene (reference sequence). This clonotype was counted only a few times. Its antigen is not known. One end of the junction is discordant with germline, which a read error may explain. This TCR was recovered from a girl under 18 with multiple sclerosis. The specimen was blood, collected after autologous hematopoietic stem cell transplantation. J is TRBJ2-1 and V is TRBV7-7, with TRBD2 identical over 10 bases. In DNA form, the CDR3 reads TGTGCTAGCAGCCCTAGCGGGAGTAGAGATGAGCAGTTCTTC. Encoded protein: CASSPSGSRDEQFF.